Following are 23 T cell receptor beta chains from one sample sequenced in a study of blood T cell repertoires in COVID-19. Sequencing used immunoSEQ multiplex PCR; TCRdb keeps in-frame clones, though not all of them. The sample yields 150,000 to 200,000 clones, 70% to 90% seen once. Specimen: peripheral blood. The receptor set was obtained from a woman aged 60 to 75 with COVID-19, enrolled during active disease.

The chain links TRBV28 to TRBJ1-1, with D possibly matching TRBD1 (5 bases). The CDR3 runs to 12 residues. The germline V and J ends were trimmed by 6 bases and 11 bases, with 16 bases remaining between them. The germline V gene encodes CDR1 MDHEN and CDR2 SYDVKM. CDR3 region: CASRDPGRGAFF. The DNA for the CDR3 is TGTGCCAGCAGGGATCCGGGCCGGGGGGCTTTCTTT.

V is TRBV7-3 and J is TRBJ2-3; 10 nucleotides align to TRBD2. This CDR3 has 16 amino acids. CDR1 SGHTA and CDR2 FQGTGA come from the germline V gene. Trimming took 6 bases from V and 2 from J; bases not matched to a gene: 8. This CDR3 is CASSLTGTSDTDTQYF. As DNA, the CDR3 is TGTGCCAGCAGTCTAACCGGGACTAGCGACACAGATACGCAGTATTTT.

V gene TRBV6-5 combines with J gene TRBJ1-2; TRBD1 is a possible D gene (5 bases). The CDR3 is made up of 14 amino acids. The germline CDR1 and CDR2 sequences are MNHEY and SVGAGI. V dropped 2 bases and J dropped 3 bases, with 10 bases sitting between them. DNA of the CDR3: TGTGCCAGCAGTTACGCGGGGGAGGACTATGGCTACACCTTC. Translation: CASSYAGEDYGYTF.

This clone came up once. The V gene is TRBV11-2, the J gene TRBJ1-2; D is possibly TRBD1 (5 bases). V was pared by 0 bases and J by 8 bases, with 22 bases between. This CDR3 region has 17 residues. Germline V gene sequence: CDR1 SGHAT, CDR2 FQNNGV. The CDR3 is CASSLDRRQGRDQGYTF. The CDR3 DNA follows: TGTGCCAGCAGCTTAGATCGGCGGCAGGGTCGCGATCAGGGCTACACCTTC.

The genes are TRBV9 and TRBJ1-2, with 8 bases matching TRBD1. The ends lost 3 bases at V and 4 bases at J; junction bases unmatched: 11. The germline gives CDR1 SGDLS, CDR2 YYNGEE. There are 16 residues in the CDR3. CDR3: CASSAGSQGAGYGYTF. DNA of the CDR3: TGTGCCAGCAGCGCCGGCTCGCAGGGGGCCGGCTATGGCTACACCTTC.

The chain combines TRBV25-1 with TRBJ1-2; no reliable D call. Trimming left V 5 bases short and J 4 bases short, with 14 bases between. The CDR3 has 14 amino acids. Germline V gene lookup returns CDR1 MGHDK and CDR2 SYGVNS. CDR3 sequence: CASSPSAGSYGYTF. CDR3 in DNA: TGTGCCAGCAGTCCCTCTGCGGGATCCTATGGCTACACCTTC.

The V and J genes are TRBV28 and TRBJ1-4, with TRBD1 matching 7 bases. This CDR3 comprises 15 residues. The trim removed 8 bases at V and 6 bases at J, leaving 12 bases unmatched. Germline-derived CDR1 and CDR2 are MDHEN and SYDVKM. The CDR3: CASDSGGLVHEKLFF. DNA for the CDR3: TGTGCCAGCGACTCAGGGGGGCTCGTTCATGAAAAACTGTTTTTT.

The V gene is TRBV11-3, the J gene TRBJ2-7; 13 bases agree with TRBD2. This CDR3 has 19 amino acids. With V trimmed by 0 bases and J by 0 bases, 8 bases remained unmatched. Germline CDR1 is SGHNT and CDR2 is YENEEA. CDR3 protein: CASSLDRGTSGAPSYEQYF. CDR3 in DNA: TGTGCCAGCAGCTTAGATCGGGGGACTAGCGGGGCTCCCTCCTACGAGCAGTACTTC.

This chain joins TRBV5-5 and TRBJ2-3; 14 bases agree with TRBD2. Germline loops: CDR1 SGHKS, CDR2 YYEKEE (reference sequence). The CDR3 covers 16 residues. V trimming: 2 bases; J trimming: 5 bases; junction bases outside the gene matches: 4. This CDR3 reads CASSFGGLAGVDTQYF. For the CDR3, the DNA is TGTGCCAGCAGCTTTGGGGGACTAGCGGGAGTAGATACGCAGTATTTT.

The chain is built from TRBV3-1 (or the pseudogene TRBV3-2) and TRBJ1-1; D is unresolved. V was trimmed by 0 bases and J by 1 base, leaving 6 bases between them. CDR3 size: 14 residues. The germline CDR1 and CDR2 sequences are LGHDT and YNNKEL (reference sequence). The CDR3 DNA reads TGTGCCAGCAGCCAAGAGGGGAGGAACACTGAAGCTTTCTTT. This encodes CASSQEGRNTEAFF.

This chain joins TRBV7-6 and TRBJ2-7; D might be TRBD2 (6 bases). Trimming took 0 bases from V and 0 from J, leaving 6 bases between them. The CDR3 has 14 residues. Germline V lookup: CDR1 SGHVS, CDR2 FNYEAQ. The CDR3 protein is CASSLAGGSYEQYF. As DNA, the CDR3 is TGTGCCAGCAGCTTAGCGGGAGGCTCCTACGAGCAGTACTTC. Filled out from reference TRBV7-6 and TRBJ2-7, the complete variable domain reads GAGVSQSPRYKVTKRGQDVALRCDPISGHVSLYWYRQALGQGPEFLTYFNYEAQQDKSGLPNDRFSAERPEGSISTLTIQRTEQRDSAMYRCASSLAGGSYEQYFGPGTRLTVT.

This clone was detected only once. This sequence joins TRBV9 and TRBJ2-2; no clear D gene. Germline-derived CDR1 and CDR2 are SGDLS and YYNGEE. Trimming cost V 0 bases and J 1 base, with 10 bases left between them. The CDR3 contains 16 residues. The CDR3 here is CASSVALKLNTGELFF. Written as DNA, the CDR3 is TGTGCCAGCAGCGTAGCCCTAAAATTGAACACCGGGGAGCTGTTTTTT.

V and J are TRBV12-3 or TRBV12-4 and TRBJ1-2; TRBD1 agrees at 7 bases. V shed 8 bases, J shed 4 bases, and the junction held 7 bases outside the gene matches. The length of the CDR3 is 13 residues. This CDR3 is CASEQTGTYGYTF. CDR3 in DNA: TGTGCCAGCGAACAGACAGGGACCTATGGCTACACCTTC.

The rearrangement links TRBV27 to TRBJ1-2, with 9 bases matching TRBD1. V lost 6 bases, J lost 6 bases, and 20 bases stayed unmatched. Germline V CDR1 and CDR2: MNHEY, SMNVEV (reference sequence). This CDR3 has 18 amino acids. The CDR3 loop is CASRRTGTGIQGTNGYTF. The CDR3 nucleotides are TGTGCCAGCAGGCGTACCGGGACAGGGATTCAGGGGACGAATGGCTACACCTTC.

V is TRBV19 and J is TRBJ2-1; 9 bases fit TRBD1. From germline, CDR1 is LNHDA and CDR2 SQIVND (reference sequence). CDR3 length equals 14 residues. V gave up 7 bases and J gave up 5 bases; unmatched junction bases: 6. The CDR3 coding sequence is TGTGCCAGTAATTCGGGACAGGGAGACAATGAGCAGTTCTTC. It codes for CASNSGQGDNEQFF.

With regard to this clone: A read error may account for a junction end that differs from germline. This sequence joins TRBV7-7 and TRBJ2-1, with a possible D match to TRBD2 (5 bases). The CDR3 length is 15 residues. Per germline, CDR1 SSHAT and CDR2 FNYEAQ (reference sequence). The CDR3: CASSSLIGNYNEQFF. The CDR3 bases are TGTGCTAGCAGCTCCCTTATCGGGAACTACAATGAGCAGTTCTTC. Filled out from reference TRBV7-7 and TRBJ2-1, the complete variable domain reads GAGVSQSPRYKVTKRGQDVTLRCDPISSHATLYWYQQALGQGPEFLTYFNYEAQPDKSGLPSDRFSAERPEGSISTLTIQRTEQRDSAMYRCASSSLIGNYNEQFFGPGTRLTVL.

V and J are TRBV28 and TRBJ1-5; D gene uncertain. With 6 bases removed from V and 4 bases from J, the gap between germline ends came to 10 bases. The CDR3 sequence is 13 residues long. Germline V gene data show CDR1 as MDHEN and CDR2 as SYDVKM. CDR3 residues: CASSLSGNQPQHF. The DNA of the CDR3 is TGTGCCAGCAGCCTCAGCGGGAATCAGCCCCAGCATTTT.

The chain employs TRBV18 and TRBJ2-7, with TRBD1 as a possible D gene (5 bases). The V and J ends lost 1 base and 0 bases respectively, with 10 bases between them. The CDR3 runs 15 residues. Per germline, CDR1 KGHSH and CDR2 LQKENI. CDR3 sequence reads: CASSPLRQNSYEQYF. The CDR3, as DNA: TGTGCCAGCTCACCACTTCGACAGAACTCCTACGAGCAGTACTTC.

This clone was seen just once. The rearrangement uses TRBV6-4 and TRBJ1-5; D perhaps matches TRBD1 (6 bases). CDR3 length equals 13 residues. Germline assignment: CDR1 MRHNA and CDR2 SNTAGT. V gave up 3 bases and J gave up 6 bases, with 9 bases separating them. The CDR3 loop is CASSEGGSQPQHF. CDR3 coding DNA: TGTGCCAGCAGTGAAGGGGGTTCTCAGCCCCAGCATTTT.

The genes are TRBV19 and TRBJ1-3; possible D gene TRBD1, 5 bases. The V gene's germline CDR1 is LNHDA and CDR2 SQIVND (reference sequence). The CDR3 covers 14 residues. V shed 5 bases and J shed 0 bases, with 8 bases lying between them. For the CDR3, the DNA is TGTGCCAGTAGTCGACAGCTCTCTGGAAACACCATATATTTT. Translation: CASSRQLSGNTIYF.

This chain's CDR3 is CASRLAGVLADTQYF. The CDR3 DNA reads as TGTGCCAGTCGACTAGCGGGAGTTCTTGCAGATACGCAGTATTTT. The chain has TRBV19 and TRBJ2-3; 12 nucleotides line up with TRBD2. The CDR3 contains 15 residues. The ends lost 8 bases at V and 4 bases at J; junction bases unmatched: 7. The germline gives CDR1 LNHDA, CDR2 SQIVND (reference sequence).

V gene TRBV10-3 combines with J gene TRBJ1-1, with D tentatively TRBD1 (5 bases). The CDR3 is 13 amino acids. Per the germline V gene, CDR1 is ENHRY and CDR2 is SYGVKD. Trimming took off 10 bases at V and 1 base at J, with 13 bases between the two ends. The CDR3 DNA reads TGTGCCACTTCCCCCAGGGCGAACACTGAAGCTTTCTTT. This encodes CATSPRANTEAFF.

The V call is TRBV6-5, the J call TRBJ2-7; 7 nucleotides match TRBD2. With 0 bases clipped from V and 2 bases from J, the junction kept 7 bases outside the gene matches. Per the germline V gene, CDR1 is MNHEY and CDR2 is SVGAGI. The CDR3 is made up of 16 amino acids. This chain's CDR3 is CASSYSVLASTYEQYF. Written as DNA, the CDR3 is TGTGCCAGCAGTTACTCGGTACTAGCGTCTACCTACGAGCAGTACTTC.